This is a list of T cell receptor beta chains from one sample in a study of control samples from healthy donors and cancer patients. Here immunoSEQ multiplex PCR was the method, and the copy in TCRdb shows in-frame clones only, minus some. The profile shows 60,000 to 100,000 clones, 89% of them singletons. Sequencing was carried out using blood. All receptors come from a man aged 45-60 years in good health. CDR3s include the opening cysteine and the closing phenylalanine or tryptophan. A D gene is named only where the DNA matches it firmly. Not every row has a clone size; where given, it reads once, few, many or a size class.

cdr3_aa cdr3_nt j_call v_call d_call clone_size
CASSFMTGESPLHF TGTGCCAGCAGTTTTATGACAGGGGAATCACCCCTCCACTTT TRBJ1-6 TRBV7-9 TRBD1 -
CASSRGQGASEQYF TGCGCCAGCAGCAGGGGACAGGGGGCGAGCGAGCAGTACTTC TRBJ2-7 TRBV5-1 TRBD1 -
CASNMGQSNQPQHF TGTGCCAGTAATATGGGCCAGTCTAATCAGCCCCAGCATTTT TRBJ1-5 TRBV19 - -
CASSVISGSEAFF TGTGCCAGCAGCGTAATATCGGGGTCTGAAGCTTTCTTT TRBJ1-1 TRBV7-9 - -
CASSASSGNTIYF TGTGCCAGCAGTGCGAGCTCTGGAAACACCATATATTTT TRBJ1-3 TRBV12-3/TRBV12-4 - once
CASSSAPRAGAYEQYF TGTGCCAGCAGCTCAGCCCCCCGGGCAGGGGCTTACGAGCAGTACTTC TRBJ2-7 TRBV7-2 - -
CASRVTGAANYGYTF TGTGCCAGTAGAGTGACAGGCGCCGCTAACTATGGCTACACCTTC TRBJ1-2 TRBV19 - -
CASSLGPMPEGYTF TGTGCCAGCAGCCTAGGTCCCATGCCGGAAGGCTACACCTTC TRBJ1-2 TRBV3-1/TRBV3-2 - -
CAISESKGGLNEKLFF TGTGCCATCAGTGAGTCGAAGGGGGGACTTAATGAAAAACTGTTTTTT TRBJ1-4 TRBV10-3 - -
CASSIGNREEVYGYTF TGTGCCAGTAGTATCGGGAACAGGGAAGAGGTCTATGGCTACACCTTC TRBJ1-2 TRBV19 - -
CAWSGLGRPRGEQFF TGTGCCTGGAGCGGCCTTGGCAGGCCACGAGGTGAGCAGTTCTTC TRBJ2-1 TRBV30 - -
CASCSHSYNSPLHF TGTGCCAGTTGCTCTCACTCCTATAATTCACCCCTCCACTTT TRBJ1-6 TRBV27 - once
CASSLRLAANGANVLTF TGCGCCAGCAGCTTGCGGCTAGCGGCAAACGGGGCCAACGTCCTGACTTTC TRBJ2-6 TRBV5-1 TRBD2 -
CASSLSLGGPTGELFF TGTGCCAGCAGCCTCAGTTTGGGGGGGCCCACCGGGGAGCTGTTTTTT TRBJ2-2 TRBV7-2 - -
CASSWDSYYGYTF TGTGCCAGCAGTTGGGACAGTTACTATGGCTACACCTTC TRBJ1-2 TRBV12-3/TRBV12-4 TRBD1 -
CASSLGGGGRGKNEKLFF TGTGCCAGCAGCTTGGGGGGCGGGGGAAGAGGTAAAAACGAAAAACTGTTTTTT TRBJ1-4 TRBV5-4 - -
CASSQDSGGSPYNEQFF TGTGCCAGCAGCCAAGATTCCGGGGGGAGCCCTTACAATGAGCAGTTCTTC TRBJ2-1 TRBV4-2 TRBD2 -
CASRDARDGGASLYF TGTGCCAGCAGAGACGCCCGGGACGGGGGGGCATCCCTGTACTTC TRBJ2-5 TRBV9 TRBD2 -
CATSRGGGGYNEQFF TGTGCCACCAGCAGAGGGGGCGGAGGGTACAATGAGCAGTTCTTC TRBJ2-1 TRBV15 - -
CASSFRYGGRGNTIYF TGTGCCAGCAGCTTCCGTTACGGGGGGCGCGGAAACACCATATATTTT TRBJ1-3 TRBV5-6 - once
CASSLGQLRTGELFF TGTGCCAGCAGCTTGGGACAACTACGCACCGGGGAGCTGTTTTTT TRBJ2-2 TRBV5-6 - -
CAWSVGQGISYEQYF TGTGCCTGGAGTGTCGGGCAGGGTATATCCTACGAGCAGTACTTC TRBJ2-7 TRBV30 - once
CAWSVWFPGQGPGGGGYTF TGTGCCTGGAGTGTATGGTTCCCGGGACAGGGGCCTGGAGGGGGTGGCTACACCTTC TRBJ1-2 TRBV30 TRBD1 few
CASSLEYPYEQYF TGTGCCAGCAGCTTAGAGTATCCCTACGAGCAGTACTTC TRBJ2-7 TRBV7-9 - -
CASALGAEAFF TGCGCCAGCGCATTAGGGGCTGAAGCTTTCTTT TRBJ1-1 TRBV5-1 - -
CASSPQGDWPQHF TGCGCCAGCAGCCCGCAGGGGGATTGGCCCCAGCATTTT TRBJ1-5 TRBV7-9 TRBD1 -
CASSPVGGEYSYGYTF TGTGCCAGCAGCCCCGTGGGAGGGGAGTACAGCTATGGCTACACCTTC TRBJ1-2 TRBV4-2 - -
CATSRETSGGFWTDTQYF TGTGCCACCAGCAGAGAGACTAGCGGGGGGTTTTGGACAGATACGCAGTATTTT TRBJ2-3 TRBV15 TRBD2 large
CASSPSFGQGLNEQYF TGTGCCAGCTCACCATCTTTTGGACAGGGTCTCAACGAGCAGTACTTC TRBJ2-7 TRBV18 TRBD1 -
CASSEFLATDRPDTQYF TGTGCCAGCAGTGAATTCTTGGCCACCGACCGGCCAGATACGCAGTATTTT TRBJ2-3 TRBV25-1 - -
CASSLGGGAIWETQYF TGCGCCAGCAGCTTAGGCGGGGGGGCGATTTGGGAGACCCAGTACTTC TRBJ2-5 TRBV5-1 TRBD2 -
CASSHRGRGGLGEQFF TGTGCCAGCAGCCACCGGGGGCGGGGGGGCCTCGGTGAGCAGTTCTTC TRBJ2-1 TRBV5-4 TRBD2 -
CASSDTGVPGELFF TGTGCCAGCAGTGATACAGGGGTCCCCGGGGAGCTGTTTTTT TRBJ2-2 TRBV9 TRBD1 -
CATSDPGRGYNEQFF TGTGCCACCAGTGATCCTGGTCGAGGGTACAATGAGCAGTTCTTC TRBJ2-1 TRBV24-1 - -
CASSPQWAVVPNYGYTF TGTGCCAGCAGTCCACAGTGGGCCGTCGTTCCGAACTATGGCTACACCTTC TRBJ1-2 TRBV6-6 - -
CASSPGQGAQPQHF TGTGCCAGCAGCCCCGGACAGGGGGCCCAGCCCCAGCATTTT TRBJ1-5 TRBV7-2 TRBD1 -
CASSYWGQSSSYNSPLHF TGTGCCAGCAGTTACTGGGGACAGTCCAGCTCCTATAATTCACCCCTCCACTTT TRBJ1-6 TRBV6-2/TRBV6-3 TRBD1 -
CASSISGFPEAFF TGTGCCAGTAGTATTAGTGGGTTTCCTGAAGCTTTCTTT TRBJ1-1 TRBV19 - -
CSVEDRGTVNPYEQYF TGCAGCGTTGAAGATAGAGGGACTGTGAATCCCTACGAGCAGTACTTC TRBJ2-7 TRBV29-1 - -
CATRAEGLFNSPLHF TGTGCCACCAGGGCCGAGGGCTTGTTTAATTCACCCCTCCACTTT TRBJ1-6 TRBV24-1 - -
CASNEGLPGSPLHF TGCGCCAGCAACGAGGGACTGCCCGGATCACCCCTCCACTTT TRBJ1-6 TRBV4-1 - -
CASRRGLQETQYF TGCGCCAGCAGGAGGGGCCTCCAAGAGACCCAGTACTTC TRBJ2-5 TRBV5-1 - -
CASTRGRQPQHF TGTGCCAGCACGCGAGGGAGACAGCCCCAGCATTTT TRBJ1-5 TRBV12-3/TRBV12-4 - -